This T cell receptor beta chain derives from a study of blood T cell repertoires in COVID-19. The overall study: Samples of COVID-19 (acute and convalescent) were obtained from the United States, Italy and Spain. T cells, B-cell-depleted T cells, or PBMCs provided the cDNA or gDNA that served as material.

In the original processing: Scientists estimated how many nucleated cells there were by amplifying reference gene primers. Profiling relied on immunoSEQ multiplex PCR, and the TCRdb table lists in-frame clones only, not all of them. V, J and clone size are taken as reported in that table, and D and trimming were inferred from the DNA itself. The sample holds about 190,000 clones; under 80% are singletons and the top ten take 12%. There are 13 residues in the CDR3. Germline values: CDR1 LNHNV, CDR2 YYDKDF (reference sequence). V was clipped by 6 bases and J by 8 bases, with 13 bases between them. The V call is TRBV15, the J call TRBJ2-2; TRBD2 might be the D (6 bases). The source material was peripheral blood. This receptor was taken from a woman in her fifties or sixties with acute or convalescent COVID-19. The CDR3 nucleotides are TGTGCCACCAGTCTCGCCGCGGGAGGGGAGCTGTTTTTT. Translated: CATSLAAGGELFF.